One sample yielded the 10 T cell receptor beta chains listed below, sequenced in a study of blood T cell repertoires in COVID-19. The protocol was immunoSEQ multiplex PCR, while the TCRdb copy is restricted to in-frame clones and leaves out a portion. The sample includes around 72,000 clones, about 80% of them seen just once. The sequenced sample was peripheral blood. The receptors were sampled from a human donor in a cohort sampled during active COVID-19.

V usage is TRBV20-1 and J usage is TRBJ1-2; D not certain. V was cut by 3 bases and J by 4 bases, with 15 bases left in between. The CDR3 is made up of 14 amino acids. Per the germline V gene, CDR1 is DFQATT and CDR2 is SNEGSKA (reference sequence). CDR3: CSASERITPYGYTF. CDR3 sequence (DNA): TGCAGTGCTAGTGAGAGAATAACCCCCTATGGCTACACCTTC.

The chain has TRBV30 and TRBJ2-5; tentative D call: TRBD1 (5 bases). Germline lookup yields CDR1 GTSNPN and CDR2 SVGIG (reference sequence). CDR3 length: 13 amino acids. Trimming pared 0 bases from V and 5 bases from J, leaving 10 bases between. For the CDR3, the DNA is TGTGCCTGGAGTGTACAGGTCGGGGAGACCCAGTACTTC. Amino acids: CAWSVQVGETQYF.

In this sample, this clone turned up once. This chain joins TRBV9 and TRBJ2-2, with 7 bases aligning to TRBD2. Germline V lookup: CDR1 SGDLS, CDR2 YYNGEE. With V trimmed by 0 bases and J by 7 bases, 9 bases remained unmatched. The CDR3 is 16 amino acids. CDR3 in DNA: TGTGCCAGCAGCGTAGATGGTAGCGGGTTTAGCGGGGAGCTGTTTTTT. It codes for CASSVDGSGFSGELFF. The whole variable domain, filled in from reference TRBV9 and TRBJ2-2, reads DSGVTQTPKHLITATGQRVTLRCSPRSGDLSVYWYQQSLDQGLQFLIQYYNGEERAKGNILERFSAQQFPDLHSELNLSSLELGDSALYFCASSVDGSGFSGELFFGEGSRLTVL.

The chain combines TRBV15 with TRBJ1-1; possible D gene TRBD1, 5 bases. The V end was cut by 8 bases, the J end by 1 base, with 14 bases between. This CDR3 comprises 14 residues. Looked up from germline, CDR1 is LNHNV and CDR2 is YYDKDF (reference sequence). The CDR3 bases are TGTGCCACCGTCAGGGACTGGGGGAACACTGAAGCTTTCTTT. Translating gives CATVRDWGNTEAFF.

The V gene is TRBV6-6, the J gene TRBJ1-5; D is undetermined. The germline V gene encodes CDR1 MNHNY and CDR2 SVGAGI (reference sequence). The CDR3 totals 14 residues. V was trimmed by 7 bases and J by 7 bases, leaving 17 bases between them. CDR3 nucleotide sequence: TGTGCCAGCATCCCTCGGGCAGGCGGGCAGCCCCAGCATTTT. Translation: CASIPRAGGQPQHF.

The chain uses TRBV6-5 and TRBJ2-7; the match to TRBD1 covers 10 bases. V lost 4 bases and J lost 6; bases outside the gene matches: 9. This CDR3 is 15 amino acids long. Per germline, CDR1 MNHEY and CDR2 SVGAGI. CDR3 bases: TGTGCCAGCAGTTCGTCCGGGACAGGGGCCATCGAGCAGTACTTC. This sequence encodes CASSSSGTGAIEQYF.

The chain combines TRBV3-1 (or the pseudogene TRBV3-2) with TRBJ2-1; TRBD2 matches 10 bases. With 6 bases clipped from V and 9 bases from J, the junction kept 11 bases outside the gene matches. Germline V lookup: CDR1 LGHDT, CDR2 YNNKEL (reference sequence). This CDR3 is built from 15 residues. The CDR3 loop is CASRSPSGGAGEQFF. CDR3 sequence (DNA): TGTGCCAGCAGGTCCCCAAGCGGGGGGGCCGGTGAGCAGTTCTTC.

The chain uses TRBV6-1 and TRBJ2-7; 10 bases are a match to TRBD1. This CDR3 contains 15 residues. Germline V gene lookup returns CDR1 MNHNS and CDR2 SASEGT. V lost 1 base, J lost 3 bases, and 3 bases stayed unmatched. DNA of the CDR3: TGTGCCAGCAGTGAAGGGACAGGGGGTGGCTACGAGCAGTACTTC. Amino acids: CASSEGTGGGYEQYF.

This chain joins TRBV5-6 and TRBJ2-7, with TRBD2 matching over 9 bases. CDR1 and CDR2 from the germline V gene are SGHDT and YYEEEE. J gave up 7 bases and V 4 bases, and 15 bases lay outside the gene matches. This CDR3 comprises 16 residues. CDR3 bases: TGTGCCAGCAGCGCGCCGGGACTAGCTATCCCTCGAGAGCAGTACTTC. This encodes CASSAPGLAIPREQYF. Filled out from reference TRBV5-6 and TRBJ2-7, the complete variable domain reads DAGVTQSPTHLIKTRGQQVTLRCSPKSGHDTVSWYQQALGQGPQFIFQYYEEEERQRGNFPDRFSGHQFPNYSSELNVNALLLGDSALYLCASSAPGLAIPREQYFGPGTRLTVT.

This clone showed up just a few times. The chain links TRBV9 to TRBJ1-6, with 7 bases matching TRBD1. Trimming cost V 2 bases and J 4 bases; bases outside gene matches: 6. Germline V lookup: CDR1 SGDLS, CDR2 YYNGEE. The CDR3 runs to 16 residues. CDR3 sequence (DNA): TGTGCCAGCAGCGTTAGGGGGCCTCCATATAATTCACCCCTCCACTTT. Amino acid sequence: CASSVRGPPYNSPLHF.